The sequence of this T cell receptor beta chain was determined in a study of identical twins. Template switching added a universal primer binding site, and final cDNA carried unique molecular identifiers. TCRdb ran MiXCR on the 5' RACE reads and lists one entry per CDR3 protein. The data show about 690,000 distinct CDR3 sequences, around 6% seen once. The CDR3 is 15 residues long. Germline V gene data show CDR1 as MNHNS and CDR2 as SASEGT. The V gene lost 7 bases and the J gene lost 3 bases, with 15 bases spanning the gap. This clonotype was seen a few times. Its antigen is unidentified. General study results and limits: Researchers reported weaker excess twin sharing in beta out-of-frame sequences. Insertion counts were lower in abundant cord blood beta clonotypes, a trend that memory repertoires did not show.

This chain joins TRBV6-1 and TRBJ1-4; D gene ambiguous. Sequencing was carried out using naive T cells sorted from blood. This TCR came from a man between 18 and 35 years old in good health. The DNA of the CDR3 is TGTGCCAGCACAGCCGGGCTCCTGTCTAATGAAAAACTGTTTTTT. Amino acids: CASTAGLLSNEKLFF.